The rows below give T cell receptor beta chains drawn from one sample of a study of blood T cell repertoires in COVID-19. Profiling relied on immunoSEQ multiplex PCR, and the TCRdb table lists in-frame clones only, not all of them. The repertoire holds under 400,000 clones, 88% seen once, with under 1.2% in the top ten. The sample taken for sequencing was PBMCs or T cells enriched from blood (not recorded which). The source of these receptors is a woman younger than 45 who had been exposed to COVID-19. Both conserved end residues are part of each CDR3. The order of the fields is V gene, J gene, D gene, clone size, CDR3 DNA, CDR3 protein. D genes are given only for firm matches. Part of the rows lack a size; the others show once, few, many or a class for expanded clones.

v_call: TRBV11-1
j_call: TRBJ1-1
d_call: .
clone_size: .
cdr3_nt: TGTGCCAGCAGCCCCCGGACAGAGAACACTGAAGCTTTCTTT
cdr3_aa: CASSPRTENTEAFF

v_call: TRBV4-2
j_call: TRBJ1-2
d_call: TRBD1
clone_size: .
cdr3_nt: TGTGCCAGCAGCCAAGATACAGGGGGAAGTGGCTACACCTTC
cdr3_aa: CASSQDTGGSGYTF

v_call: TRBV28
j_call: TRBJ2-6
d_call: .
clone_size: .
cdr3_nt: TGTGCCAGCGTCAAGGGGGGGTCTGGGGCCAACGTCCTGACTTTC
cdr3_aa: CASVKGGSGANVLTF

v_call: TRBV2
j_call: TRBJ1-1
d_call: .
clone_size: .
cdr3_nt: TGTGCCAGCAGTTCTACCCGCCCGACAGGTTTTACTGAAGCTTTCTTT
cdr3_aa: CASSSTRPTGFTEAFF

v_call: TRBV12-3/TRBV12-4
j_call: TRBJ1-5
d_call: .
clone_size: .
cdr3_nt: TGTGCCAGCAGTCCCCAGGGTAATCAGCCCCAGCATTTT
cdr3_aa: CASSPQGNQPQHF

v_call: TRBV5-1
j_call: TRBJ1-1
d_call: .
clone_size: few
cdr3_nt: TGCGCCAGCAGCTTGACAGGGTCGAGAGTGAACACTGAAGCTTTCTTT
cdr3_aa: CASSLTGSRVNTEAFF

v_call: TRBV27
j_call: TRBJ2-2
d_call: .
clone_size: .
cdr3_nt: TGTGCCAGCAGTTCCCGGGACTCGAACACCGGGGAGCTGTTTTTT
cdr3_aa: CASSSRDSNTGELFF

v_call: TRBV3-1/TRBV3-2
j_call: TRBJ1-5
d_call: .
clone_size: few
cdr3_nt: TGTGCCAGCAGCCAAGATATGCGACTTGGACAGCCCCAGCATTTT
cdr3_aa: CASSQDMRLGQPQHF

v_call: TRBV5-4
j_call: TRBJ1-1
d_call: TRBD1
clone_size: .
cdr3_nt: TGTGCCAGCAGGCAGCCGGGACAGGGAGAAACGACTGAAGCTTTCTTT
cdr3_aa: CASRQPGQGETTEAFF

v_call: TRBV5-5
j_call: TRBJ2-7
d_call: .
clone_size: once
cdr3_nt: TGTGCCAGCAGCTCATACTACCCGGACACGACCTACGAGCAGTACTTC
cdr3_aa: CASSSYYPDTTYEQYF

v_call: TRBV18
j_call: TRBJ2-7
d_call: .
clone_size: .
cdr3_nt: TGTGCCAGCTCACCTCCGACAGCGTTCTCCTACGAGCAGTACTTC
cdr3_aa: CASSPPTAFSYEQYF

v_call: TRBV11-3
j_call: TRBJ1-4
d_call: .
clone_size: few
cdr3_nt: TGTGCCAGCAGCTTAGCACCCCTCGACGGGGTTAAACTGTTTTTT
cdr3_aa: CASSLAPLDGVKLFF

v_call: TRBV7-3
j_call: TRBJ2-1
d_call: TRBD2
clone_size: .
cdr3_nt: TGTGCCAGCAGCAAAACCCGACTAGCGGGAGCGAGCAGGGAGCAGTTCTTC
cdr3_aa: CASSKTRLAGASREQFF

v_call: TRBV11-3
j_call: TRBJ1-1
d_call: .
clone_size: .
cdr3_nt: TGTGCCAGCAGCCCCCCGGGCGGCAGGGTTGGGGTCCCTGAAGCTTTCTTT
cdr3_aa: CASSPPGGRVGVPEAFF

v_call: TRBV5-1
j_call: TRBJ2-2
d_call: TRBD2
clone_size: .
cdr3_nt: TGCGCCAGCAGCTTGGTTGCTAGCGGGAACACCGGGGAGCTGTTTTTT
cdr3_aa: CASSLVASGNTGELFF

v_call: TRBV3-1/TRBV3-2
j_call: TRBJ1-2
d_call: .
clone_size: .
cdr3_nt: TGTGCCAGCAGCCAAGCGGCGGCCGCTGGCTACACCTTC
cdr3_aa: CASSQAAAAGYTF

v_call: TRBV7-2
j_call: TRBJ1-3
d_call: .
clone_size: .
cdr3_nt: TGTGCCAGCAGCTTAGACATTCCCTCTGGAAACACCATATATTTT
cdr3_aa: CASSLDIPSGNTIYF

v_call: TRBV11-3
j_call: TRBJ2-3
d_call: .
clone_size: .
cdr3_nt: TGTGCCAGCAGCACTTACTCCACAGATACGCAGTATTTT
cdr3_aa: CASSTYSTDTQYF

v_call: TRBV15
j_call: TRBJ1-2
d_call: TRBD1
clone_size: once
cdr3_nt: TGTGCCACCAGCAGAGAATACGGGACAGCTAATAGCTACACCTTC
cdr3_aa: CATSREYGTANSYTF

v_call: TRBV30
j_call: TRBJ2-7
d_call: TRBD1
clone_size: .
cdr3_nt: TGTGCCTCCCAGGGGGACCGCCGCTCCTACGAGCAGTACTTC
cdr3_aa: CASQGDRRSYEQYF

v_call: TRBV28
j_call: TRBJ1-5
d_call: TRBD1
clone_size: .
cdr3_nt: TGTGCCAGCAGTTCTACAGGGGGCGGTCTCAATCAGCCCCAGCATTTT
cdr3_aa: CASSSTGGGLNQPQHF

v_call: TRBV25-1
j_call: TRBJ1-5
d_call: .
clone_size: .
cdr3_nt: TGTGCCAGCAGAGACAATAGCAATCAGCCCCAGCATTTT
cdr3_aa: CASRDNSNQPQHF

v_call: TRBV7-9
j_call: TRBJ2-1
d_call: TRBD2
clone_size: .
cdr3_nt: TGTGCCAGCAGCTTCGGTCTAGCGGGAAATGAGCAGTTCTTC
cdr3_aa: CASSFGLAGNEQFF

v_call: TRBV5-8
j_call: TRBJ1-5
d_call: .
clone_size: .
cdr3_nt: TGTGCCAGCAGCAAACGACGTGGAGCCGTCGGCCTGGTGACCCAGCATTTT
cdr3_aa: CASSKRRGAVGLVTQHF

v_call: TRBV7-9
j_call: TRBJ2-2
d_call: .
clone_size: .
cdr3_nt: TGTGCCAGCAGCTTGACCACGGGACACCTAAACACCGGGGAGCTGTTTTTT
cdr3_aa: CASSLTTGHLNTGELFF

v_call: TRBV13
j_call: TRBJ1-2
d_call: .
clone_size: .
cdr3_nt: TGTGCCAGCAGCTTAGGACAGGCTAACTATGGCTACACCTTC
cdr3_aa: CASSLGQANYGYTF

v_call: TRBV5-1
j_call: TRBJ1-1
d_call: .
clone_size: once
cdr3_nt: TGCGCCAGCATAGGGAGCGGGGGGACTGAAGCTTTCTTT
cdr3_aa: CASIGSGGTEAFF

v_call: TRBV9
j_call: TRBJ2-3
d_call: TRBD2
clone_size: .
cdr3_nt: TGTGCCAGCAGCGTAGGGGGACTAGCGGGACTTAGCACAGATACGCAGTATTTT
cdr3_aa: CASSVGGLAGLSTDTQYF

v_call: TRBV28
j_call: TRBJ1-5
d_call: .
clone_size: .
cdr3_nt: TGTGCCAGCACCCTGCGGGGGTTCAGCAATCAGCCCCAGCATTTT
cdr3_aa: CASTLRGFSNQPQHF

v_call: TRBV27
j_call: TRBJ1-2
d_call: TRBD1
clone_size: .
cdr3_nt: TGTGCCAGCAGTTTATCGGCCAGGGGGCAAGTTGGCTACACCTTC
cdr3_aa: CASSLSARGQVGYTF

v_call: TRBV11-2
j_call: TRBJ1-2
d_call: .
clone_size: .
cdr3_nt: TGTGCCAGCAGCTTCGAGGCATACGGCTACACCTTC
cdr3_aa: CASSFEAYGYTF

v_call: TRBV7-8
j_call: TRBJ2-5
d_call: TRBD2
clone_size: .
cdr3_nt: TGTGCCAGCAGCTGGGGGGGTAGCGGGAGTGGCGAGACCCAGTACTTC
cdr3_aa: CASSWGGSGSGETQYF

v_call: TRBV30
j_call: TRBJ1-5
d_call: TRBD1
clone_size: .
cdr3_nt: TGTGCCTGGAGTGTTGAGGACAGGGTCTATCAGCCCCAGCATTTT
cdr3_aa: CAWSVEDRVYQPQHF

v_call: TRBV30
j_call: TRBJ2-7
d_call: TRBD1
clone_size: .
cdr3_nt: TGTGCCTGGAGTGTTGGGACAGGGGGCTACGAGCAGTACTTC
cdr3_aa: CAWSVGTGGYEQYF

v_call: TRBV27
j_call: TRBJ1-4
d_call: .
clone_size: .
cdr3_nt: TGTGCCAGCAGTTTAGAGGAGGGACCTAATGAAAAACTGTTTTTT
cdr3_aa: CASSLEEGPNEKLFF

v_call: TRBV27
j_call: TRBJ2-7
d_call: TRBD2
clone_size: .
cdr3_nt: TGTGCCAGCAGTTTTCGGGGGGGCGAGCAGTACTTC
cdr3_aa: CASSFRGGEQYF

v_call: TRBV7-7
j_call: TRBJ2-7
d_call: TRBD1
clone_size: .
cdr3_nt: TGTGCTAGCAGCTTAGTTTCCGTCAACCGGGACAGCACCTACGAGCAGTACTTC
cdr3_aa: CASSLVSVNRDSTYEQYF

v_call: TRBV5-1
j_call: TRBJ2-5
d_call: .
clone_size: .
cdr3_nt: TGCGCCAGCAGCAATCCAAGCGACCAAGAGACCCAGTACTTC
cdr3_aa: CASSNPSDQETQYF

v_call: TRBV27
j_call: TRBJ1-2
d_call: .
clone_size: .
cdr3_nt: TGTGCCAGCAGTTTGGGGGGACCCAGTGGCTACACCTTC
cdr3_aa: CASSLGGPSGYTF

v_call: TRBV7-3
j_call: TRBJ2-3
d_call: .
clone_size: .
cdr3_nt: TGTGCCAGCAGCCAGACGGGTATTTCTGCAGATACGCAGTATTTT
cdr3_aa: CASSQTGISADTQYF

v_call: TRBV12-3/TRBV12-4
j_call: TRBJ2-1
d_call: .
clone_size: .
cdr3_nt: TGTGCCAGCAGTTTGGGCAGGGCGAATGAGCAGTTCTTC
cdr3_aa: CASSLGRANEQFF

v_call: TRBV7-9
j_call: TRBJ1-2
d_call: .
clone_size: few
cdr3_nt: TGTGCCAGCAGCCCCTCTGTTCCTCGACGAGGGTGGGTCTATGGCTACACCTTC
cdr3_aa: CASSPSVPRRGWVYGYTF

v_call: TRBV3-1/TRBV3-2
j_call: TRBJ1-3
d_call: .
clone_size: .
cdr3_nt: TGTGCCAGCAGCCCCGCGGGGGCAGCTGGAAACACCATATATTTT
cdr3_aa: CASSPAGAAGNTIYF

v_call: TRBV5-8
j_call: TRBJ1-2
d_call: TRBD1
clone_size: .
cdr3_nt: TGTGCCAGCACCCCACAGACAGGGTGGTATGGCTACACCTTC
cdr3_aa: CASTPQTGWYGYTF

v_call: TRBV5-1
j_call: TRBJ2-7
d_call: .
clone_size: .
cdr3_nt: TGCGCCAGCAGCTCGGGACTCCCCTCCTACGAGCAGTACTTC
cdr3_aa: CASSSGLPSYEQYF